The rows below give T cell receptor beta chains drawn from one sample of a study of OX40 agonist ivuxolimab in advanced cancers. Using immunoSEQ multiplex PCR, the repertoire was profiled, and TCRdb retains in-frame clones only, with some absent. The sample has around 80,000 clones, about 81% seen once. This specimen was CD4+ or CD8+ T cells sorted from blood, taken in a trial of the OX40 agonist ivuxolimab. The receptors were sampled from an adult with an advanced solid tumor such as melanoma, head and neck, liver or kidney cancer. The CDR3 runs from the conserved cysteine through the conserved F or W. A D gene is named only where the DNA matches it firmly. Only some rows state a clone size, as once, few, many or a class for expanded clones.

CDR3 protein	CDR3 DNA	D gene	J gene	clone size	V gene
CASSTRTGGAEETQYF	TGTGCCAGCAGCACCCGGACAGGGGGCGCGGAAGAGACCCAGTACTTC	TRBD1	TRBJ2-5	.	TRBV9
CASSVDGGPGETQYF	TGTGCCAGCAGCGTAGATGGGGGGCCGGGGGAGACCCAGTACTTC	.	TRBJ2-5	.	TRBV9
CASSPWSGSNQPQHF	TGTGCCAGCAGCCCCTGGTCGGGTAGCAATCAGCCCCAGCATTTT	.	TRBJ1-5	once	TRBV28
CASTSGGILTGELFF	TGTGCCAGTACTAGCGGGGGGATCCTCACCGGGGAGCTGTTTTTT	TRBD2	TRBJ2-2	.	TRBV7-2
CASSAGGTSGRRTQYF	TGCGCCAGCAGCGCGGGAGGGACTAGCGGGAGACGTACGCAGTATTTT	TRBD2	TRBJ2-3	.	TRBV5-1
CASRSTGKVSYEQYF	TGTGCCAGTAGGTCGACAGGAAAAGTCTCCTACGAGCAGTACTTC	.	TRBJ2-7	few	TRBV19
CASSLNIPSTGELFF	TGCGCCAGCAGCTTGAATATACCCTCCACCGGGGAGCTGTTTTTT	.	TRBJ2-2	.	TRBV5-1
CASSWGFPGLAGGPKDTQYF	TGTGCCAGCAGTTGGGGATTTCCGGGACTAGCGGGAGGGCCAAAAGATACGCAGTATTTT	TRBD2	TRBJ2-3	.	TRBV27
CASSVDPRDTYEQYF	TGTGCCAGCAGCGTAGATCCCCGGGACACCTACGAGCAGTACTTC	.	TRBJ2-7	few	TRBV9
CASSPTGLHGYTF	TGTGCCAGCAGCCCGACAGGGCTGCATGGCTACACCTTC	TRBD1	TRBJ1-2	.	TRBV7-2
CASSLGGGTGEETQYF	TGTGCCAGCAGTTTAGGAGGAGGGACAGGGGAAGAGACCCAGTACTTC	TRBD1	TRBJ2-5	.	TRBV28
CASRKGVLSGANVLTF	TGTGCCAGTAGGAAGGGGGTCCTCTCTGGGGCCAACGTCCTGACTTTC	.	TRBJ2-6	.	TRBV19
CASSFSSGSGNEQFF	TGTGCCAGCAGTTTCTCTAGCGGGAGTGGGAATGAGCAGTTCTTC	TRBD2	TRBJ2-1	.	TRBV27
CASSLSITAYEQYF	TGTGCCAGCAGTTTATCAATAACAGCCTACGAGCAGTACTTC	.	TRBJ2-7	.	TRBV27
CASSLGTGGQPQHF	TGTGCCAGCAGTTTGGGGACAGGCGGCCAGCCCCAGCATTTT	TRBD1	TRBJ1-5	.	TRBV27
CASSLDYGLAGGRDNEQFF	TGTGCCAGCAGCTTAGATTATGGGCTAGCGGGAGGACGGGACAATGAGCAGTTCTTC	TRBD2	TRBJ2-1	.	TRBV11-2
CASSQRDSREIYNEQFF	TGCGCCAGCAGCCAGAGGGACAGCCGGGAGATATACAATGAGCAGTTCTTC	.	TRBJ2-1	few	TRBV4-1
CASSSWGQNTGELFF	TGTGCCAGCAGCTCCTGGGGACAGAACACCGGGGAGCTGTTTTTT	.	TRBJ2-2	.	TRBV7-2
CASKGGDTYNEQFF	TGTGCCAGTAAAGGGGGGGACACCTACAATGAGCAGTTCTTC	.	TRBJ2-1	.	TRBV18
CASSGRVYEQYF	TGTGCCAGCAGCGGCAGGGTCTACGAGCAGTACTTC	.	TRBJ2-7	few	TRBV2
CASSQQSHEQFF	TGCGCCAGCAGTCAGCAATCCCATGAGCAGTTCTTC	.	TRBJ2-1	.	TRBV10-1
CASSLRQGRVQETQYF	TGTGCCAGCAGCCTCCGACAGGGGAGAGTCCAAGAGACCCAGTACTTC	TRBD1	TRBJ2-5	.	TRBV7-8
CASSESRGTRTDTQYF	TGTGCCAGCAGTGAATCGCGAGGGACTCGCACAGATACGCAGTATTTT	.	TRBJ2-3	.	TRBV25-1
CASSLSTAAYEQYF	TGTGCCAGCAGTTTAAGTACAGCTGCCTACGAGCAGTACTTC	.	TRBJ2-7	.	TRBV27
CASSANRVSGGNIQYF	TGTGCCAGCAGTGCTAACAGGGTGTCTGGGGGAAACATTCAGTACTTC	.	TRBJ2-4	.	TRBV27
CASTTHSPLHF	TGTGCCAGCACTACACATTCACCCCTCCACTTT	.	TRBJ1-6	.	TRBV28
CASSTEGAASPLHF	TGTGCCAGCAGCACCGAGGGTGCTGCTTCACCCCTCCACTTT	.	TRBJ1-6	.	TRBV28
CASSLGGGIAEAFF	TGTGCCAGCAGCTTAGGGGGAGGGATCGCTGAAGCTTTCTTT	.	TRBJ1-1	.	TRBV5-4
CASRPQGSGNTIYF	TGTGCCAGTAGACCACAGGGCTCTGGAAACACCATATATTTT	.	TRBJ1-3	once	TRBV19
CATNGGPYNEQFF	TGTGCCACCAACGGCGGGCCTTACAATGAGCAGTTCTTC	.	TRBJ2-1	.	TRBV19
CASSPGQGGYNEQFF	TGTGCCAGCTCACCAGGCCAGGGCGGTTACAATGAGCAGTTCTTC	.	TRBJ2-1	.	TRBV18
CASSQGSAIGPYNEQFF	TGCGCCAGCAGCCAAGGGTCGGCCATTGGCCCCTACAATGAGCAGTTCTTC	.	TRBJ2-1	.	TRBV4-1